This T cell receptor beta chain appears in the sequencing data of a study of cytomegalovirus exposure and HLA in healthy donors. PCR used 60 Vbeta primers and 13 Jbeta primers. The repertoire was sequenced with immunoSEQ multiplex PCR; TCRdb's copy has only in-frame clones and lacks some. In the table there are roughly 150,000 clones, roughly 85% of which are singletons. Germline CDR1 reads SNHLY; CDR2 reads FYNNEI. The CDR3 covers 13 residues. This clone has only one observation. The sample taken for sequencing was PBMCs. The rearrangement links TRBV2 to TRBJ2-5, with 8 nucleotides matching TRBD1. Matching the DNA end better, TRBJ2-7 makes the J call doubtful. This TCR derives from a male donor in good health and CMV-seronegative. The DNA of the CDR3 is TGTGCCAGCAGAGGACAGGGTTCAGGCGAGCAGTACTTC. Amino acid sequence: CASRGQGSGEQYF.